The 5 T cell receptor beta chains in this list originate from one sample, sequenced in a study of tumor-infiltrating lymphocytes in primary liver carcinoma. TCR beta cDNA came from about 500 ng total RNA, primed with a constant-region primer. Nested multiplex PCR, run for three rounds with slightly modified ARM-PCR, yielded TCR beta libraries. TRBV1-TRBV30 forward primers paired with a C-beta reverse primer were used in the first two PCR rounds, which ran about 11 cycles each. TCRdb called the multiplex PCR reads again in MiXCR, with one record for every CDR3 protein. The sample includes about 120,000 distinct CDR3 sequences, 50% to 70% of them seen just once. Scientists recovered RNA and DNA together from approximately 20-30 mg of unsorted bulk tissue. The sequenced material came from liver tumor tissue from sampling region 1. Regarding subset: tumor region T1, superior pole. These TCRs come from a woman aged 60 to 75 with primary liver carcinoma and hepatitis B virus infection.

On this clonotype: The junction departs from germline at one end; a sequencing error may be responsible. The V call is TRBV11-2, the J call TRBJ2-5; the D gene could be TRBD1 or TRBD2 (6 bases each). CDR1 is SGHAT, CDR2 FQNNGV, per germline. The CDR3 extends over 16 amino acids. The CDR3 sequence: CAGSSGSRGDRETQYF. The DNA of the CDR3 is TGTGCCGGCAGCTCCGGGAGTAGGGGGGACCGAGAGACCCAGTACTTC.

About this clonotype: One junction end does not reproduce the germline sequence, and a read error may be involved. This rearrangement joins TRBV11-2 to TRBJ2-2; maybe TRBD1 (5 bases). This CDR3 comprises 15 residues. Germline loops: CDR1 SGHAT, CDR2 FQNNGV. In DNA, the CDR3 is TGTGCCAGCGGCTTGGGGCAGGGATACACCGGGGAGCTGTTTTTT. This sequence encodes CASGLGQGYTGELFF.

This clonotype was picked up a small number of times. The chain carries TRBV28 and TRBJ2-7, with D maybe TRBD2 (6 bases). Germline V CDR1 and CDR2: MDHEN, SYDVKM. The CDR3 is 14 residues long. Trimming shortened V by 10 bases and J by 1 base, and 17 bases separated the two germline ends. The CDR3 region has the DNA TGTGCCACTTCCATCGGGGGACTGTCCTACGAGCAGTACTTC. Translated: CATSIGGLSYEQYF.

A note on this clonotype: Given a much more abundant clone one base away, this may be a read error. The CDR3: CASSPRLAGIEQFF. The CDR3 bases are TGCGCCAGCAGCCCTCGACTAGCGGGCATTGAGCAGTTCTTC. This sequence joins TRBV4-1 and TRBJ2-1; 10 bases are shared with TRBD2. This CDR3 is 14 amino acids long. After removal of 4 bases from V and 9 bases from J, the junction contained 6 bases not matched to a gene. Germline lookup yields CDR1 MGHRA and CDR2 YSYEKL.

V is TRBV29-1 and J is TRBJ2-5, with D hard to call. V lost 7 bases and J lost 2, with 14 bases in between. The CDR3 totals 13 residues. Germline V gene lookup returns CDR1 SQVTM and CDR2 ANQGSEA. The CDR3: CSALGFGQETQYF. The CDR3, as DNA: TGCAGCGCCCTAGGGTTTGGGCAAGAGACCCAGTACTTC.